These T cell receptor beta chains were read from a single sample in a study of breast tumors, draining lymph nodes, adjacent tissues. TCRdb used MiXCR to reprocess the multiplex PCR reads, holding one entry per CDR3 protein. Here the sample spans under 250,000 distinct CDR3 sequences, around 32% being singletons. Sequenced sample: axillary lymph node tissue. These receptors originate from a female donor with breast cancer. Some clones in this sample may be carry-over from other donors' samples. Both conserved end residues are part of each CDR3. D genes are given only for firm matches. Size is omitted from some rows. Given values are once, few, many or a class for expanded clones.

TRBD1 | TRBJ2-7 | once | TRBV20-1 | CSAGLADRDYEQYF | TGCAGTGCCGGACTTGCGGACAGGGACTACGAGCAGTACTTC
TRBD2 | TRBJ2-2 | NA | TRBV20-1 | CSAREGSGEPFF | TGCAGCGCTAGAGAAGGGAGCGGGGAGCCGTTTTTT
TRBD1 | TRBJ2-2 | many | TRBV5-1 | CASSYKTGDTGELFF | TGCGCCAGCAGCTATAAGACAGGGGACACCGGGGAGCTGTTTTTT
NA | TRBJ1-5 | many | TRBV20-1 | CSARDKFDQPQHF | TGCAGTGCTAGAGATAAGTTCGATCAGCCCCAGCATTTT
NA | TRBJ2-5 | many | TRBV7-9 | CASSAIGVRQETQYF | TGTGCCAGCAGCGCCATCGGGGTACGCCAAGAGACCCAGTACTTC
TRBD2 | TRBJ2-1 | many | TRBV6-5 | CASRALGLIAGVHEQFF | TGTGCCAGCAGGGCACTGGGACTTATAGCGGGAGTGCATGAGCAGTTCTTC
TRBD2 | TRBJ2-5 | many | TRBV3-1 | CASSQEGGRETQYF | TGTGCCAGCAGCCAAGAGGGCGGGAGAGAGACCCAGTACTTC
TRBD1 | TRBJ1-6 | many | TRBV5-8 | CASSLWTGVNSPLHF | TGTGCCAGCAGCCTATGGACAGGGGTTAACTCACCCCTCCACTTT
TRBD2 | TRBJ2-3 | many | TRBV20-1 | CSARDAGGRTDTQYF | TGCAGTGCTAGAGACGCGGGGGGACGCACAGATACGCAGTATTTT
NA | TRBJ1-4 | NA | TRBV29-1 | CSVDGGEKLFF | TGCAGCGTTGATGGGGGTGAAAAACTGTTTTTT
NA | TRBJ2-7 | many | TRBV20-1 | CSASGLALSYEQYF | TGCAGTGCTTCGGGCCTGGCCCTTTCCTACGAGCAGTACTTC
TRBD2 | TRBJ2-7 | many | TRBV7-2 | CASSPGLAGGTTPYEQYF | TGTGCCAGCAGCCCCGGACTAGCGGGAGGGACTACTCCCTACGAGCAGTACTTC
NA | TRBJ1-2 | NA | TRBV4-1 | CTSSQDLDMSGTF | TGCACCAGCAGCCAAGATCTAGATATGAGCGGCACCTTC
NA | TRBJ2-7 | many | TRBV13 | CASSLSPRGGYEQYF | TGTGCCAGCAGCTTATCTCCCCGCGGCGGGTACGAGCAGTACTTC
NA | TRBJ1-4 | NA | TRBV10-3 | CAISAKQGNAKLFF | TGTGCCATCAGTGCTAAACAGGGTAATGCAAAACTGTTTTTT
NA | TRBJ1-2 | many | TRBV7-2 | CASSLGSGVNYGYPF | TGTGCCAGCAGCTTAGGATCTGGAGTTAACTATGGCTACCCCTTC
NA | TRBJ1-5 | NA | TRBV12-3/TRBV12-4 | CASSFVGSQSQHF | TGTGCCAGCAGTTTCGTCGGGAGTCAGTCCCAGCATTTT
TRBD2 | TRBJ2-2 | NA | TRBV2 | CASSQRGLAGGGTGELFF | TGTGCCAGCAGCCAGCGGGGACTAGCGGGAGGCGGAACCGGGGAGCTGTTTTTT
TRBD2 | TRBJ2-5 | NA | TRBV20-1 | CSALPGGGETQYF | TGCAGTGCTCTACCGGGGGGTGGAGAGACCCAGTACTTC
NA | TRBJ2-2 | many | TRBV5-1 | CASSWRNTGELFF | TGCGCCAGCAGCTGGAGGAACACCGGGGAGCTGTTTTTT
TRBD1 | TRBJ2-7 | NA | TRBV2 | CASRGTGSSYEQYF | TGTGCCAGCAGGGGGACAGGGAGCTCCTACGAGCAGTACTTC
TRBD1 | TRBJ2-1 | many | TRBV19 | CASSIDGTGLNNEQFF | TGTGCCAGTAGTATAGACGGGACAGGGTTGAACAATGAGCAGTTCTTC
NA | TRBJ2-7 | many | TRBV27 | CASSLSGVHYEQYF | TGTGCCAGCAGTTTATCGGGCGTACACTACGAGCAGTACTTC
NA | TRBJ1-5 | NA | TRBV7-8 | CASSPRQLARGNQPQHF | TGTGCCAGCAGCCCAAGACAGTTAGCAAGGGGCAATCAGCCCCAGCATTTT
NA | TRBJ2-7 | many | TRBV4-3 | CASSRSMGHEQYF | TGCGCCAGCAGCCGATCGATGGGCCACGAGCAGTACTTC
NA | TRBJ2-1 | many | TRBV6-2/TRBV6-3 | CASSSRGRIYNEQFF | TGTGCCAGCAGTTCCCGAGGGAGGATCTACAATGAGCAGTTCTTC
NA | TRBJ2-1 | many | TRBV7-8 | CASSPVGLFNEQFF | TGTGCCAGCAGTCCAGTGGGGCTCTTCAATGAGCAGTTCTTC
NA | TRBJ1-4 | many | TRBV2 | CACHRGPNEKLFF | TGTGCCTGCCATAGGGGACCTAATGAAAAACTGTTTTTT
NA | TRBJ2-7 | NA | TRBV29-1 | CGVELTGRTYEQYF | TGCGGCGTTGAGCTGACAGGGAGGACCTACGAGCAGTACTTC
TRBD1 | TRBJ1-2 | many | TRBV19 | CASRGGGDGYTF | TGTGCCAGTAGAGGGGGCGGAGATGGCTACACCTTC
TRBD1 | TRBJ1-1 | many | TRBV4-1 | CASSRQTGVNTEAFF | TGCGCCAGCAGCCGCCAGACAGGGGTGAACACTGAAGCTTTCTTT